This T cell receptor beta chain appears in the sequencing data of a study of PD-1 blockade in classical Hodgkin lymphoma. Overall study results and limits: As was reported, newly diagnosed patients showed lower baseline TCR diversity than healthy donors did. For complete responders, baseline diversity was comparable to that of newly diagnosed patients. Those patients who began receiving nivolumab less than 1 year after ASCT had lower diversity, and they were excluded. Reasons behind the repertoire differences stay unclear, perhaps disease activity or earlier therapy.

Every patient was affected by relapse after autologous stem cell transplantation, while exposure to brentuximab vedotin was not uniform. On this clone itself: Its antigen is currently unknown.

Data came from immunoSEQ multiplex PCR; TCRdb stores just in-frame clones and leaves some out. The sample lists 20,000 to 30,000 clones; approximately 90% were seen once. The CDR3 length is 14 residues. Trimming took 4 bases from V and 4 from J, leaving 15 bases between them. Germline CDR1 reads SGHRS; CDR2 reads YFSETQ. Sample: peripheral blood mononuclear cells (PBMCs), taken at baseline. The V and J genes are TRBV5-1 and TRBJ2-7, with D perhaps TRBD1 (5 bases). This clonotype was sampled from a human donor with classical Hodgkin lymphoma. The CDR3 sequence: CASSLGVGPYEQYF. The CDR3 bases are TGCGCCAGCAGCCTTGGAGTGGGGCCGTACGAGCAGTACTTC.